This T cell receptor beta chain was found in a study of blood T cell repertoires in COVID-19. This clone appeared a single time. V was pared by 7 bases and J by 6 bases, with 12 bases between. CDR3 length: 11 residues. Germline V lookup: CDR1 DFQATT, CDR2 SNEGSKA (reference sequence). Authors' analysis steps: Reference gene primer amplification gave nucleated cell count estimates. Profiling relied on immunoSEQ multiplex PCR, and the TCRdb table lists in-frame clones only, not all of them. V and J calls and clone size follow that table, whereas D and trimming were derived from the DNA. The sample consists of some 150,000 clones, 82% of them appearing once.

The chain employs TRBV20-1 and TRBJ1-1; the D is unclear. The sequenced sample was peripheral blood. This clonotype was sampled from a woman of 80 years or more with acute or convalescent COVID-19. The chain's CDR3 is CSGPPGAEAFF. CDR3 DNA sequence: TGCAGTGGACCACCGGGTGCTGAAGCTTTCTTT.